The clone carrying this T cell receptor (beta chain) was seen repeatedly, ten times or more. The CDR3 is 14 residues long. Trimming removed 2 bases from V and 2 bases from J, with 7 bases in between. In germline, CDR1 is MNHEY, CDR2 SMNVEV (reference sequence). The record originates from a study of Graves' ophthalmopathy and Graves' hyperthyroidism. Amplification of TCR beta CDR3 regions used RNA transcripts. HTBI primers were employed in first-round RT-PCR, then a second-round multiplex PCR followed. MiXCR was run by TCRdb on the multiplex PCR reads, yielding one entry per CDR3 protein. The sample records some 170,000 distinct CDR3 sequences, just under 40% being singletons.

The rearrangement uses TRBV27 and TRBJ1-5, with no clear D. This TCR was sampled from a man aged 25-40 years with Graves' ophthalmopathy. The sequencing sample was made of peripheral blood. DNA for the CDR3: TGTGCCAGCAGTTTAATTTACCGCAATCAGCCCCAGCATTTT. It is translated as CASSLIYRNQPQHF.